This TCR beta chain was captured in a study of T cell repertoires in cytomegalovirus infection. Study information: Both recently identified HLA-C-restricted and well-studied HLA-B-restricted CMV epitopes were used in the study. From public TCR beta signatures came an indication of both CMV infection and matching HLA type.

Broader study findings: CMV carriers having the relevant HLA were flagged by cumulative public TCR beta family frequency.

MiXCR, applied by TCRdb to the reads, yields one record per CDR3 protein. The sample has about 830,000 distinct CDR3 sequences, over 25% seen once. About this clonotype: Its antigen is not identified.

The sequencing used cultured CD8+ T cells from PBMCs, collected from culture after CMV antigen stimulation. This TCR derives from a human donor in good health (CMV status not recorded). Some clones in this sample may be carry-over from other donors' samples.

CDR3 bases: TGTGCCAGCAGCTACATGACAGGGACCGGGGAGCTGTTTTTT. This encodes CASSYMTGTGELFF. This chain links TRBV5-6 with TRBJ2-2; 7 bases fit TRBD1. The CDR3 has 14 amino acids. Germline lookup yields CDR1 SGHDT and CDR2 YYEEEE. Losses at the gene ends were 3 bases for V and 5 bases for J; bases not matched to a gene: 4.